One T cell receptor (beta chain) is described in this entry. The antigen remains unidentified. Its ends do not fully match the called genes, so a read error is possible. A universal primer site and UMIs were added as TCR cDNA was made by 5'RACE template switching. TCRdb ran MiXCR on the 5' RACE reads and lists one entry per CDR3 protein. This repertoire shows hundreds of thousands of distinct CDR3 sequences, 8.7% found once; its top ten account for roughly 18%. This sample was taken from a study of T cells after yellow fever vaccination. Study at large: The fractions with low cell numbers were processed using SMART-Seq v4 Ultra Low Input. Whole-study findings and limits: A small proportion of clonotypes was detected in both the CD4 and CD8 compartments.

The length of the CDR3 is 14 residues. Looked up from germline, CDR1 is MNHEY and CDR2 is SVGAGI. The source was PBMCs, collected on the day of the first yellow fever vaccination. The chain carries TRBV6-5 and TRBJ2-2; D unresolved. The clonotype was recovered from a man aged 18 to 29 who received the YFV17D yellow fever vaccine. For the CDR3, the DNA is TGTGCCAGCAGTTTCTTTCTGAACTCCGGGGAGCTGTTTTTT. Protein sequence: CASSFFLNSGELFF.